The 20 T cell receptor beta chains listed next were all sequenced from one sample in a study of shared clonotypes between healthy human individuals. The assay was immunoSEQ multiplex PCR, and TCRdb's table has in-frame clones only and misses some. The table includes about half a million clones, 60% to 85% detected once. The material sequenced was PBMCs. These receptors all stem from a woman aged 40-49 years in good health. Some clones in this sample may be carry-over from other donors' samples.

The chain has TRBV5-4 and TRBJ2-7; 10 bases align to TRBD2. Germline CDR1 and CDR2: SGHNT and YYREEE (reference sequence). The CDR3 runs to 15 residues. V was pared by 2 bases and J by 3 bases, with 5 bases of the junction left unmatched. CDR3 sequence (DNA): TGTGCCAGCAGCTTTGGACTAGCGGAGGACTACGAGCAGTACTTC. Protein: CASSFGLAEDYEQYF.

The genes are TRBV5-4 and TRBJ2-1; 8 bases line up with TRBD1. The CDR3 consists of 15 residues. Germline V gene data show CDR1 as SGHNT and CDR2 as YYREEE (reference sequence). V dropped 4 bases and J dropped 5; count of bases not matched to a gene: 8. This CDR3 reads CASSLGQGPNNEQFF. CDR3 nucleotide sequence: TGTGCCAGCAGCCTAGGACAGGGACCTAACAATGAGCAGTTCTTC.

This clone was found once. A junction end diverges from the germline sequence, so it may reflect a read error. The chain joins TRBV6-1 to TRBJ1-2, with unresolved D. Germline CDR1 reads MNHNS; CDR2 reads SASEGT. CDR3 length: 13 amino acids. The CDR3 here is CAISERSNYGYTF. The CDR3 DNA follows: TGTGCCATCAGTGAACGTTCTAACTATGGCTACACCTTC.

The rearrangement joins TRBV9 to TRBJ2-7, with 8 positions matching TRBD2. Germline assignment: CDR1 SGDLS and CDR2 YYNGEE. Trimming at V came to 3 bases and at J to 5 bases, leaving 7 bases not matched to a gene. The CDR3 is made up of 14 amino acids. Written as DNA, the CDR3 is TGTGCCAGCAGCGCCAGCGGGAGTATCAACGAGCAGTACTTC. Encoded protein: CASSASGSINEQYF.

The CDR3 DNA sequence: TGTGCCAGCAGCCCAACAGGGTCCCCCTCCTACGAGCAGTACTTC. This encodes CASSPTGSPSYEQYF. The chain couples TRBV5-4 to TRBJ2-7, with a possible D match to TRBD1 (6 bases). CDR3 length: 15 residues. V lost 4 bases to trimming and J lost 0 bases, with 14 bases between them. From germline, CDR1 is SGHNT and CDR2 YYREEE (reference sequence).

The V and J genes are TRBV27 and TRBJ2-1, with D possibly TRBD1 on 6 matching bases. The germline gives CDR1 MNHEY, CDR2 SMNVEV (reference sequence). This CDR3 has 13 amino acids. The V end was cut by 5 bases, the J end by 8 bases, with 13 bases between. The CDR3 DNA follows: TGTGCCAGCAGTCCACAGGGTTGGGATGAGCAGTTCTTC. It yields the protein CASSPQGWDEQFF.

The chain combines TRBV5-5 with TRBJ1-1; a possible D gene is TRBD1 (6 bases). V was clipped by 2 bases and J by 4 bases, with 12 bases between them. The CDR3 contains 14 residues. The germline V gene has CDR1 SGHKS and CDR2 YYEKEE (reference sequence). The CDR3 loop is CASSLPTGLTEAFF. The CDR3 DNA sequence: TGTGCCAGCAGCTTACCTACAGGGCTCACTGAAGCTTTCTTT.

The chain recombines TRBV6-6 with TRBJ2-5, with D hard to call. V lost 4 bases and J lost 1, with 4 bases in between. Germline lookup yields CDR1 MNHNY and CDR2 SVGAGI (reference sequence). This CDR3 is built from 12 residues. Here the CDR3 reads CASSLIQETQYF. The CDR3 nucleotides are TGTGCCAGCAGTTTAATCCAAGAGACCCAGTACTTC.

This clone was recorded many times. This rearrangement joins TRBV10-2 to TRBJ2-1; 11 bases match TRBD2. This CDR3 is 19 amino acids long. Looked up from germline, CDR1 is WSHSY and CDR2 is SAAADI. Losses at the gene ends were 6 bases for V and 6 bases for J; bases not matched to a gene: 19. The CDR3 sequence is CASSAGTGLASGRFNEQFF. CDR3 bases: TGCGCCAGCAGCGCCGGGACAGGGTTGGCTAGCGGGAGGTTCAATGAGCAGTTCTTC.

In its sample, this clone was seen once. V and J are TRBV7-2 and TRBJ2-1; D is uncertain. The CDR3 length is 13 residues. Trimming removed 3 bases at V and 6 bases at J, with 9 bases between. CDR1 and CDR2 (germline): SGHTA, FQGNSA. The CDR3 spells CASSFWLGNEQFF. Here the CDR3 DNA reads TGTGCCAGCAGCTTTTGGCTAGGCAATGAGCAGTTCTTC.

This clone was picked up many times. This chain connects TRBV10-3 to TRBJ1-4, with TRBD1 identical over 8 bases. Germline V CDR1 and CDR2: ENHRY, SYGVKD. The CDR3 has 16 amino acids. The trim removed 5 bases at V and 5 bases at J, leaving 10 bases unmatched. This CDR3 is CAISLGSTGGNEKLFF. The CDR3 DNA follows: TGTGCCATCAGTCTCGGTTCAACAGGGGGAAATGAAAAACTGTTTTTT.

This chain connects TRBV7-9 to TRBJ2-1; 9 positions match TRBD2. The CDR3 spans 16 residues. Germline lookup yields CDR1 SEHNR and CDR2 FQNEAQ (reference sequence). J gave up 1 base and V 5 bases, and 6 bases lay outside the gene matches. In DNA form, the CDR3 reads TGTGCCAGCAGCCCCCCTAGCGGGGATTCCTACAATGAGCAGTTCTTC. Its translation: CASSPPSGDSYNEQFF.

About this clone itself: A single base is all that separates this from a far larger clone, so a read error is likely. The chain uses TRBV6-1 and TRBJ2-5, with 7 bases lining up with TRBD2. The CDR3 runs to 13 residues. Germline CDR1 is MNHNS and CDR2 is SASEGT. The CDR3, as DNA: TGTGCCAGCGGGAGGGACGAGCAAGAGATCCAGTACTTC. It encodes CASGRDEQEIQYF.

The chain joins TRBV30 to TRBJ2-7; no clear D. Germline values: CDR1 GTSNPN, CDR2 SVGIG (reference sequence). Deletions cut 3 bases from V and 3 bases from J, with 12 bases between. This CDR3 is built from 13 residues. The CDR3 region is CAWRDGYHYEQYF. The CDR3 DNA reads as TGTGCCTGGAGGGACGGCTACCACTACGAGCAGTACTTC.

The V gene is TRBV30, the J gene TRBJ2-3, with D uncertain. Germline CDR1 and CDR2: GTSNPN and SVGIG (reference sequence). The germline V and J ends were trimmed by 1 base and 0 bases, with 8 bases remaining between them. This CDR3 is built from 14 residues. DNA of the CDR3: TGTGCCTGGAGTGCTGTCACTAGCACAGATACGCAGTATTTT. This translates into CAWSAVTSTDTQYF.

This chain uses TRBV13 with TRBJ2-3; weak D call: TRBD1 (5 bases). CDR3 length: 14 amino acids. CDR1 and CDR2 (germline): PRHDT, FYEKMQ (reference sequence). V dropped 4 bases and J dropped 3 bases, with 11 bases sitting between them. The CDR3 is CASSSRAGTDTQYF. The CDR3 bases are TGTGCCAGCAGCTCAAGGGCAGGGACAGATACGCAGTATTTT.

The chain is built from TRBV29-1 and TRBJ1-2, with 7 bases lining up with TRBD1. Looked up from germline, CDR1 is SQVTM and CDR2 is ANQGSEA. The CDR3 consists of 13 residues. J lost 2 bases, V lost 4 bases, and 4 bases had no gene match. The CDR3 region has the DNA TGCAGCGTTGGACAGGGAGGCAACTATGGCTACACCTTC. Translating gives CSVGQGGNYGYTF.

This clone was observed a single time. A far larger clone lies a single base away; this is likely a read error. V usage is TRBV7-2 and J usage is TRBJ1-1, with TRBD1 as a possible D gene (5 bases). Trimming left V 4 bases short and J 1 base short, with 7 bases between. The CDR3 totals 13 residues. Germline V CDR1 and CDR2: SGHTA, FQGNSA. CDR3 sequence: CASSSTGNTEAFF. The CDR3 DNA sequence: TGTGCCAGCAGCTCCACAGGGAACACTGAAGCTTTCTTT.

This clone was counted ten times or more. The chain is built from TRBV18 and TRBJ1-2, with D perhaps TRBD1 (5 bases). CDR3 length: 16 amino acids. Germline V gene data show CDR1 as KGHSH and CDR2 as LQKENI. V lost 0 bases and J lost 0, with 11 bases in between. CDR3 sequence (DNA): TGTGCCAGCTCACCACCCCTTGGCAGGGCTAACTATGGCTACACCTTC. Protein: CASSPPLGRANYGYTF.

The chain is built from TRBV7-9 and TRBJ2-7, with TRBD2 matching 8 bases. The CDR3 runs 16 residues. From germline, CDR1 is SEHNR and CDR2 FQNEAQ (reference sequence). Trimming removed 0 bases from V and 6 bases from J; junction bases left unmatched: 10. CDR3 nucleotide sequence: TGTGCCAGCAGCTTAGCGCTCAGTAGCGGGACATCCGAGCAGTACTTC. Protein sequence: CASSLALSSGTSEQYF.